This entry lists 15 T cell receptor beta chains sequenced from one sample in a study of identical twins. TCRdb passed the 5' RACE reads through MiXCR, listing each CDR3 protein once. The repertoire includes about 470,000 distinct CDR3 sequences, 24% of them detected once, and around 3% sits in the top ten. The sample also formed part of further work on T cells expressing NK-cell markers.

The source material was CD4+ T cells sorted from blood. These TCRs come from a woman aged 18-35 years in good health.

This clonotype was counted between two and nine times. J is TRBJ1-4 and V is TRBV30; possible D gene TRBD1, 5 bases. CDR1 is GTSNPN and CDR2 is SVGIG in the germline V gene (reference sequence). V gave up 2 bases and J gave up 7 bases, with 5 bases separating them. The CDR3 spans 11 residues. The chain's CDR3 is CAWSRGEKLFF. CDR3 bases: TGTGCCTGGAGTAGGGGTGAAAAACTGTTTTTT.

This clonotype occurred many times. V usage is TRBV2 and J usage is TRBJ2-5; D ambiguous. Trimming cost V 6 bases and J 4 bases, with 9 bases left between them. Germline V gives CDR1 SNHLY, CDR2 FYNNEI. The CDR3 consists of 12 residues. This chain's CDR3 is CASSYTRETQYF. CDR3 bases: TGTGCCAGCAGCTATACAAGAGAGACCCAGTACTTC.

This clonotype was counted a few times. The chain has TRBV29-1 and TRBJ1-1, with D perhaps matching TRBD1 (5 bases). This CDR3 has 13 residues. Germline V lookup: CDR1 SQVTM, CDR2 ANQGSEA. Trimming took 7 bases from V and 2 from J, leaving 14 bases between them. The chain's CDR3 is CSARGGSNTEAFF. CDR3 DNA: TGCAGCGCTAGGGGAGGGAGCAACACTGAAGCTTTCTTT. Full variable domain (outside the CDR3, taken from reference TRBV29-1 and TRBJ1-1): SAVISQKPSRDICQRGTSLTIQCQVDSQVTMMFWYRQQPGQSLTLIATANQGSEATYESGFVIDKFPISRPNLTFSTLTVSNMSPEDSSIYLCSARGGSNTEAFFGQGTRLTVV.

This clonotype came up a few times. This sequence joins TRBV20-1 and TRBJ1-6; TRBD1 is a possible D gene (5 bases). Germline V gene sequence: CDR1 DFQATT, CDR2 SNEGSKA (reference sequence). There are 12 residues in the CDR3. Trimming pared 5 bases from V and 6 bases from J, leaving 8 bases between. Here the CDR3 reads CSAGGLNSPLHF. The CDR3 DNA follows: TGCAGTGCTGGGGGACTTAATTCACCCCTCCACTTT.

This clonotype has only a few counts. The chain has TRBV5-1 and TRBJ2-1; 10 bases fit TRBD2. Per the germline V gene, CDR1 is SGHRS and CDR2 is YFSETQ. The CDR3 spans 14 residues. After removal of 6 bases from V and 9 bases from J, the junction contained 9 bases not matched to a gene. DNA of the CDR3: TGCGCCAGCACCCTAGCGGGAGAGGACGCTGAGCAGTTCTTC. Its translation: CASTLAGEDAEQFF.

V usage is TRBV12-3 or TRBV12-4 and J usage is TRBJ2-7, with 7 bases that match TRBD2. J gave up 9 bases and V 6 bases, and 11 bases lay outside the gene matches. The CDR3 totals 13 residues. Written as DNA, the CDR3 is TGTGCCAGCAGCCTGGGGGGGACCTTCGGGCAGTACTTC. Translated, it gives CASSLGGTFGQYF.

This clonotype has just a few counts. V is TRBV9 and J is TRBJ2-3; 8 bases fit TRBD2. Germline V gene data show CDR1 as SGDLS and CDR2 as YYNGEE. Losses at the gene ends were 0 bases for V and 4 bases for J; bases not matched to a gene: 1. The CDR3 spans 14 residues. In DNA form, the CDR3 reads TGTGCCAGCAGCGTAGCGCGGGGGGCAGATACGCAGTATTTT. Its translation: CASSVARGADTQYF. The full variable domain, rest sourced from reference TRBV9 and TRBJ2-3, is DSGVTQTPKHLITATGQRVTLRCSPRSGDLSVYWYQQSLDQGLQFLIQYYNGEERAKGNILERFSAQQFPDLHSELNLSSLELGDSALYFCASSVARGADTQYFGPGTRLTVL.

Only a few counts were recorded for this clonotype. This chain connects TRBV29-1 to TRBJ1-1; D gene uncertain. CDR1 and CDR2 from the germline V gene are SQVTM and ANQGSEA. This CDR3 is built from 11 residues. The ends were cut back, 6 bases at V and 0 bases at J, with 5 bases in the middle. The CDR3 nucleotides read TGCAGCGTGAAGGTGAACACTGAAGCTTTCTTT. It translates to CSVKVNTEAFF.

This clonotype was seen a handful of times. The rearrangement joins TRBV7-9 to TRBJ1-1; D unresolved. V lost 4 bases to trimming and J lost 4 bases, with 16 bases between them. This CDR3 comprises 15 residues. Per the germline V gene, CDR1 is SEHNR and CDR2 is FQNEAQ (reference sequence). CDR3 sequence (DNA): TGTGCCAGCAGCTCCGTTCTAGGGCAAATCACTGAAGCTTTCTTT. Its protein product is CASSSVLGQITEAFF.

This clonotype has a handful of counts. The chain carries TRBV5-1 and TRBJ1-1; 7 bases align to TRBD1. CDR3 length: 15 residues. V dropped 4 bases and J dropped 1; count of bases not matched to a gene: 7. CDR1 is SGHRS, CDR2 YFSETQ, per germline. CDR3 in DNA: TGCGCCAGCAGCATCGCCGGGACAGAGAACACTGAAGCTTTCTTT. The encoded protein is CASSIAGTENTEAFF.

CDR3 in amino acids: CASSLTTGNTIYF. DNA of the CDR3: TGCGCCAGCAGCTTGACAACGGGAAACACCATATATTTT. This chain links TRBV5-1 with TRBJ1-3; D unclear. Germline V gives CDR1 SGHRS, CDR2 YFSETQ. The CDR3 runs to 13 residues. V was cut by 1 base and J by 4 bases, with 6 bases left in between.

V gene TRBV9 combines with J gene TRBJ2-7; 10 bases are shared with TRBD1. Germline V gene lookup returns CDR1 SGDLS and CDR2 YYNGEE. The V segment lost 4 bases and the J segment 6 bases; nucleotides outside the gene matches: 7. The CDR3 consists of 14 residues. CDR3 DNA: TGTGCCAGCAGCTACCGGACAGGGGGTAGCGAGCAGTACTTC. Amino acid sequence: CASSYRTGGSEQYF.

In DNA, the CDR3 is TGCAGTGCTAGAGATGGTAGGCAGGGCGATGAGCAGTTCTTC. Residues: CSARDGRQGDEQFF. V gene TRBV20-1 combines with J gene TRBJ2-1, with a possible D match to TRBD1 (5 bases). From germline, CDR1 is DFQATT and CDR2 SNEGSKA (reference sequence). The ends were cut back, 0 bases at V and 8 bases at J, with 14 bases in the middle. The CDR3 runs 14 residues.

This clonotype has just a few counts. The rearrangement joins TRBV2 to TRBJ1-2, with no clear D. V lost 7 bases and J 5 bases, leaving 23 bases between the germline ends. This CDR3 has 16 amino acids. The germline V gene encodes CDR1 SNHLY and CDR2 FYNNEI. The CDR3 is CASTHPDGSLLYGYTF. The CDR3 coding sequence is TGTGCCAGCACCCACCCGGACGGCTCCCTTCTTTATGGCTACACCTTC.

This rearrangement joins TRBV6-5 to TRBJ2-1; D possibly matches TRBD1 or TRBD2 (5 bases each). The CDR3 consists of 19 residues. The germline V gene has CDR1 MNHEY and CDR2 SVGAGI. Trimming stripped 0 bases from V and 0 bases from J, with 18 bases between. CDR3 DNA: TGTGCCAGCAGTTACTCGGGACCCCACGATTACCGCTCCTACAATGAGCAGTTCTTC. Protein: CASSYSGPHDYRSYNEQFF.